This TCR beta chain originates from a study of molecular identifiers for immune sequencing clone quantification. Across the study: Replicates split RNA from around 20,000 or 100,000 naive CD8 cells five ways, and the researchers sequenced four portions. Study outcomes and limitations: Barcode sharing among identical TCR molecules could make large clones appear smaller. Whereas naive cells kept under 1% of molecules in clones above 20 RNA copies, such clones held over 99% in effectors. Spike-in Jurkat TCR RNA from a single cell reportedly registered among about 1 million naive cells.

Germline CDR1 MGHRA, CDR2 YSYEKL. The CDR3 is 14 residues long. The V end lost 5 bases, the J end lost 6 bases, and 17 bases lay between the germline ends. TCRdb independently ran MiXCR on the PCR reads; one entry per CDR3 protein. Of about 640,000 distinct CDR3 sequences listed, 15% to 20% are singletons. On this clonotype: Its antigen is currently unknown.

The chain carries TRBV4-1 and TRBJ2-7; D ambiguous. The specimen sequenced was naive CD8+ T cells from blood, with Jurkat cell RNA spiked in. Subset given: FACS-sorted CD8+CD4-CCR7+CD45RA+ naive T cells. This receptor was identified in a human donor in good health. Some libraries in this study had Jurkat cell RNA spiked in. The CDR3 DNA sequence: TGCGCCAGCAGCGAAACTGCCCTAGAAGTCGAGCAGTACTTC. This codes for CASSETALEVEQYF.